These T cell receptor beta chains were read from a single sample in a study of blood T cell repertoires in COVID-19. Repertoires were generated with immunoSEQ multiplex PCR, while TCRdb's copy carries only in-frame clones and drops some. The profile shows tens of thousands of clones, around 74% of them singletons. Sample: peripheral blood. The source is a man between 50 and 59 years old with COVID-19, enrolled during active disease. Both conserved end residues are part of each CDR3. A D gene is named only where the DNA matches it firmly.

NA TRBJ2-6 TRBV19 CASLRLGGANVLTF
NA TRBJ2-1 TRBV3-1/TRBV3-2 CASSLGVVAYNEQFF
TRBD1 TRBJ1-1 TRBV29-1 CSVEDKTGRDTEAFF
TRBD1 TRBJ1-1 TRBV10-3 CAISESVGQGNKKAFF
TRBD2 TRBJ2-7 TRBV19 CASNSGRGPGEQYF
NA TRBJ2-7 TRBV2 CASAQSTSLNEQYF
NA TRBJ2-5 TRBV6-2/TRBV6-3 CASSYLSDSETQYF
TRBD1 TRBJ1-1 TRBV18 CASSQDREEAFF
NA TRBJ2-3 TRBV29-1 CSVEEGGGNTQYF
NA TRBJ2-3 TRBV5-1 CASSLAGTQYF
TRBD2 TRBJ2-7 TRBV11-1 CASTQSGGGAEEQYF
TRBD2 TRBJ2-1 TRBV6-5 CATLLAGYNEQFF
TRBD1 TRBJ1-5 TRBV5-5 CASSYGTGLGNQPQHF
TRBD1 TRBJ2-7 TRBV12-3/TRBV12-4 CASRNTGGYEQYF
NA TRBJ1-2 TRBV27 CASSRTGIGGYTF
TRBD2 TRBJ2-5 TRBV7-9 CASSLLAGDETQYF
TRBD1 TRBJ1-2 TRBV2 CASSRGQGAPNF
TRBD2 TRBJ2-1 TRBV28 CASSLLGGRRTSGKKGVYNEQFF
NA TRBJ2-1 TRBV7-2 CASSLPTSYNEQFF
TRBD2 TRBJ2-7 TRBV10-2 CASSLGGVLGEQYF
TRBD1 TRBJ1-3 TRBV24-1 CATSDTGTGDSGNTIYF
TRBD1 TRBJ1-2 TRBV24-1 CATSDLGTTGNYGYTF
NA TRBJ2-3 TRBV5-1 CASPPLSTDTQYF
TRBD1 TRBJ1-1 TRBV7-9 CATAGQGATEAFF
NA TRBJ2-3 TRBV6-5 CASKGGGDTQYF
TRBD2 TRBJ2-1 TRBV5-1 CASSLGYSSGRVHNEQFF
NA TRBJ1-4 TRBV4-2 CASSQEQGGEKLFF
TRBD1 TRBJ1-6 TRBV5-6 CASSFKTGGYYNSPLHF
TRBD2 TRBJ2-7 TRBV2 CASRIPQGTSEYEQYF
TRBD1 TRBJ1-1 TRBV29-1 CSVEGDRNTEAFF
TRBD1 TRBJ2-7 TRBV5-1 CASSLTRTGQHYEQYF
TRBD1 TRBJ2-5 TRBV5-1 CASSGTTGEETQYF
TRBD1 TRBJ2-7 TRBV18 CASSPATGGSREQYF
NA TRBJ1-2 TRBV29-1 CSVDGRNYGYTF
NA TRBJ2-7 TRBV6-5 CASKDRRGEQYF
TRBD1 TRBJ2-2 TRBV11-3 CASSFVDPRQGASYTGELFF
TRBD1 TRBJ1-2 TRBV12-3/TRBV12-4 CASGQGDYGYTF
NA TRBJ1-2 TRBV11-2 CASSPGTKGPLNYGYTF
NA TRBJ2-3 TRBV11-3 CASSFGTGGADTQYF
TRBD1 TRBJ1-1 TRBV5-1 CASSQGGSVTEAFF
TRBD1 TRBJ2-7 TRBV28 CASSSGQVGGYEQYF
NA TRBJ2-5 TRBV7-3 CASSLTKDSGTQYF
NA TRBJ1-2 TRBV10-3 CAISERRVYGYTF
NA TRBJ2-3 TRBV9 CASSPNTDTQYF
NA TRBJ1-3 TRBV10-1 CASLHSRSSGNTIYF
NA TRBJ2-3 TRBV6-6 CASKQGADTQYF
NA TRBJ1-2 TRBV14 CASSRPGTHGYTF
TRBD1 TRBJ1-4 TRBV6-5 CASSRNRGWSEKLFF
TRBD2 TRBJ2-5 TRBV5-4 CASSDGTRGETQYF
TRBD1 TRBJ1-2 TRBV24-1 CATSDSAGQESYGYTF
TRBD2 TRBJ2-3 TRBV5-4 CASSPLGGGVTDTQYF
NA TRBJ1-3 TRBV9 CASSRDIGSGNTIYF
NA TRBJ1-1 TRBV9 CASSVGTLGATEAFF
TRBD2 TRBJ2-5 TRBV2 CASSASGEETQYF